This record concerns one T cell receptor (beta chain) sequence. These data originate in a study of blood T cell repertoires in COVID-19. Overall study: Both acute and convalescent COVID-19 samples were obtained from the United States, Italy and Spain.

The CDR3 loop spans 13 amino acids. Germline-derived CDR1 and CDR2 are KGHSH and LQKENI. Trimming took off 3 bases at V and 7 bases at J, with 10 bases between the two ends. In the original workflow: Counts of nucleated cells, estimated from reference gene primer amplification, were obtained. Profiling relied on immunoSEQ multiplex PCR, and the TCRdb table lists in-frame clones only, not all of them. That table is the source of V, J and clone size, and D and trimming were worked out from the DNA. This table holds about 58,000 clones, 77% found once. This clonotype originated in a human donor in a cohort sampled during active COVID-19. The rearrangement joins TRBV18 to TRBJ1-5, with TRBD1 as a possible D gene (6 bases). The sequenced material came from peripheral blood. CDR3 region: CASSPDQGQPQHF. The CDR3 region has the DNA TGTGCCAGCTCACCTGACCAGGGGCAGCCCCAGCATTTT.